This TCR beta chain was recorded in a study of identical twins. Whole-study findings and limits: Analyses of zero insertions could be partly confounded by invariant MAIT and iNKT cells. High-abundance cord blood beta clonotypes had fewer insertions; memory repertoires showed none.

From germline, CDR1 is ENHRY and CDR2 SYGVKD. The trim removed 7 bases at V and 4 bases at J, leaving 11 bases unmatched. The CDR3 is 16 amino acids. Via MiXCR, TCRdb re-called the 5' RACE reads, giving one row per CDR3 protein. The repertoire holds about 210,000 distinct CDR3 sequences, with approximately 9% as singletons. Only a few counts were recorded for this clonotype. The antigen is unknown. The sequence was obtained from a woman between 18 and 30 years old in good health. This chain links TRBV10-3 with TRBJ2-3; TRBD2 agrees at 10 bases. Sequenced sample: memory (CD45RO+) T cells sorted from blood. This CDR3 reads CAIKKQQREGADTQYF. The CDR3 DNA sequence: TGTGCCATCAAGAAACAACAGCGGGAGGGGGCAGATACGCAGTATTTT.